This T cell receptor beta chain was identified during a study of blood T cell repertoires in COVID-19. Turning to the study itself: Samples of COVID-19 (acute and convalescent) were obtained from the United States, Italy and Spain. T cells, B-cell-depleted T cells, or PBMCs provided the cDNA or gDNA that served as material.

Enrolled during active infection, Seattle patients were then followed longitudinally. Germline V gene data show CDR1 as MNHEY and CDR2 as SMNVEV (reference sequence). This CDR3 has 16 amino acids. Trimming removed 2 bases from V and 2 bases from J; junction bases left unmatched: 7. How the authors handled the data: The authors estimated nucleated cell counts from reference gene primer amplification. Assay used: immunoSEQ multiplex PCR; TCRdb lists only in-frame clones, some missing. D and trimming come from the DNA, and the V and J calls and clone size come from that table. The sample has about 230,000 clones; around 86% are singletons.

The chain joins TRBV27 to TRBJ1-1; 8 bases are shared with TRBD1. The sequencing input was peripheral blood. This clonotype was sampled from a man in his forties or fifties with COVID-19, enrolled during active disease. This CDR3 reads CASSLKRQGLNTEAFF. The CDR3 nucleotides read TGTGCCAGCAGTTTAAAACGACAGGGGTTAAACACTGAAGCTTTCTTT.